This T cell receptor beta chain comes out of a study of CD8+ T cells in alopecia areata. General observations from the study: Researchers report lesional scalp, most notably alopecia totalis/universalis, outstripped normal scalp in clonality. Sequence data from scalp samples additionally include resident alphabeta T cells of normal skin.

Treatment given: oral pan-JAK inhibitor, 5-10 mg twice daily. RNA was isolated and reverse transcribed to cDNA, the sequencing template. Clones were sequenced by immunoSEQ multiplex PCR, and TCRdb holds only the in-frame ones, with some missing. The data show about 130,000 clones, with less than 70% seen just once and approximately 15% held by the top ten. V was shortened by 2 bases and J by 0 bases, with 7 bases between the two germline ends. Germline V lookup: CDR1 MNHEY, CDR2 SMNVEV (reference sequence). This CDR3 comprises 14 residues. About this clone: No antigen is known for it.

The V and J genes are TRBV27 and TRBJ1-1, with a tentative D call TRBD1 (6 bases). The sequences come from CD8+ T cells sorted from blood, collected at week 4, from a patient treated with tofacitinib. The clonotype originates from a human donor with alopecia areata. The CDR3 region is CASSLEGVNTEAFF. The CDR3 DNA reads TGTGCCAGCAGTTTAGAGGGGGTGAACACTGAAGCTTTCTTT.